This is a list of T cell receptor beta chains from one sample in a study of TIL therapy for anti-PD-1-resistant metastatic lung cancer. Clones were sequenced by immunoSEQ multiplex PCR, and TCRdb holds only the in-frame ones, with some missing. Of tens of thousands of clones in the sample, around 87% were seen once. The sample consisted of blood, taken at baseline. All receptors derive from a person aged 25-79 years with non-small cell lung cancer. CDR3s include the opening cysteine and the closing phenylalanine or tryptophan. D genes are given only for firm matches. Clone size is given for some rows only: seen once, a few or many times, or a class if the clone is expanded.

J | size | V | D | DNA | CDR3
TRBJ1-1 | - | TRBV20-1 | TRBD1 | TGCAGTGCTAGTCGAGGGGGCGGAAACACTGAAGCTTTCTTT | CSASRGGGNTEAFF
TRBJ2-7 | - | TRBV27 | TRBD2 | TGTGCCAGCAGCTCCCTGAATAGCGGGAGAGGTCAGCAGTACTTC | CASSSLNSGRGQQYF
TRBJ1-2 | - | TRBV5-6 | - | TGTGCCAGCAGCCCAAGGGCGGGACCAACCTATGGCTACACCTTC | CASSPRAGPTYGYTF
TRBJ2-1 | - | TRBV18 | - | TGTGCCAGCTCAAGATATACCGGGACCCTCCCCTCCAATGAGCAGTTCTTC | CASSRYTGTLPSNEQFF
TRBJ2-2 | once | TRBV9 | TRBD1 | TGTGCCAGCAGCCCGTCCGTATTGGGGGACAGGGCCGGGGAGCTGTTTTTT | CASSPSVLGDRAGELFF
TRBJ1-2 | - | TRBV28 | - | TGTGCCAGCAGTTTCCAGGGATATGGCTACACCTTC | CASSFQGYGYTF
TRBJ2-7 | - | TRBV5-8 | - | TGTGCCAGCAGCCCCCCCGGCGACAGTTCCTACGAGCAGTACTTC | CASSPPGDSSYEQYF
TRBJ2-7 | - | TRBV6-6 | - | TGTGCCAGCAGTTACGATGGGGGCACCTACGAGCAGTACTTC | CASSYDGGTYEQYF
TRBJ1-4 | once | TRBV5-1 | TRBD1 | TGCGCCAGCAGCTTGGAGGGACAGGCGGCTGAAAAACTGTTTTTT | CASSLEGQAAEKLFF
TRBJ2-4 | - | TRBV27 | - | TGTGCCAGCATCCCAAGGAGGGCGGGTGGGGATTTTCTAGCCAAAAACATTCAGTACTTC | CASIPRRAGGDFLAKNIQYF
TRBJ1-2 | - | TRBV7-8 | TRBD1 | TGTGCCAGCAGCTTAGCGGGACAGAACTATGGCTACACCTTC | CASSLAGQNYGYTF
TRBJ2-1 | - | TRBV7-2 | TRBD2 | TGTGCCAGCAGGGAGGGACTAGCGGGAGGAAGCTCCTACAATGAGCAGTTCTTC | CASREGLAGGSSYNEQFF
TRBJ2-7 | - | TRBV3-1/TRBV3-2 | - | TGTGCCAGCAGCCTGGGACCGCAGACCTACGAGCAGTACTTC | CASSLGPQTYEQYF
TRBJ2-7 | - | TRBV5-1 | - | TGCGCCAGCAGGGAGCACGGGGGGCTAATCTACGAGCAGTACTTC | CASREHGGLIYEQYF
TRBJ1-1 | - | TRBV5-1 | - | TGCGCCAGCAACCAAGCCAGGGGAACCAACACTGAAGCTTTCTTT | CASNQARGTNTEAFF
TRBJ1-3 | few | TRBV28 | - | TGTGCCAGCAGCTTAAACCTCCTCTCTGGAAACACCATATATTTT | CASSLNLLSGNTIYF
TRBJ1-4 | - | TRBV2 | - | TGTGCCAGCAGCACCGGACGGGGAGGGAATGAAAAACTGTTTTTT | CASSTGRGGNEKLFF
TRBJ2-1 | - | TRBV5-1 | TRBD2 | TGCGCCAGCAGCGAACTAGCGACCTACAATGAGCAGTTCTTC | CASSELATYNEQFF
TRBJ2-2 | - | TRBV16 | TRBD1 | TGTGCCAGCAGCCAATGGCGGACAGGATACACCGGGGAGCTGTTTTTT | CASSQWRTGYTGELFF
TRBJ1-5 | - | TRBV6-5 | - | TGTGCCAGCACCCCCAGGAGCAATCAGCCCCAGCATTTT | CASTPRSNQPQHF
TRBJ1-1 | - | TRBV11-3 | - | TGTGCCAGCAGCTGGGGCCGATACACTGAAGCTTTCTTT | CASSWGRYTEAFF
TRBJ2-2 | - | TRBV6-6 | TRBD2 | TGTGCCAGCAGTCAACTAGCGGGCGGAGCGAACACCGGGGAGCTGTTTTTT | CASSQLAGGANTGELFF
TRBJ2-5 | once | TRBV10-1 | TRBD2 | TGCGCCACTATCTCGGGACTAGCAGACGAGGAGACCCAGTACTTC | CATISGLADEETQYF
TRBJ1-6 | - | TRBV10-1 | TRBD1 | TGCGCCAGCAGTGGGGGGACAGTCAATTCACCCCTCCACTTT | CASSGGTVNSPLHF
TRBJ1-2 | - | TRBV19 | - | TGTGCCAGTAGTATACGGTGGGGGGCCTATGGCTACACCTTC | CASSIRWGAYGYTF
TRBJ2-2 | few | TRBV3-1/TRBV3-2 | - | TGTGCCAGCAGCGACACCGGGGAGCTGTTTTTT | CASSDTGELFF
TRBJ2-3 | - | TRBV7-8 | TRBD2 | TGTGCCAGCAGCTTTGGGACTAGCGGGGGCGGCACAGATACGCAGTATTTT | CASSFGTSGGGTDTQYF